This T cell receptor (beta chain) came from a study of T cell repertoires in ileal Crohn's disease. Background on the study: Every patient was operated on for stricturing (about 60%) or penetrating (approximately 40%) complications. Postoperative therapy was given to about half: 10 to 12 thiopurines, 15 to 20 anti-TNF agents.

General study results and limits: Active smokers at surgery had more clonal expansions than non-smokers.

This clone was counted a single time. The antigen is not known. The ends lost 4 bases at V and 2 bases at J; junction bases unmatched: 12. Germline-derived CDR1 and CDR2 are SGDLS and YYNGEE. The CDR3 loop spans 17 amino acids. Per sample, approximately 550 nanograms of biopsy DNA were TCRB immunosequenced. The repertoire was sequenced with immunoSEQ multiplex PCR; TCRdb's copy has only in-frame clones and lacks some. Altogether about 4,700 clones are present, 60% to 80% being singletons, with the ten largest covering 10% to 15%. This chain joins TRBV9 and TRBJ2-3, with 8 bases matching TRBD2. The sequence was collected from an adult with Crohn's disease. Material for sequencing was ileal tissue. The CDR3 nucleotides are TGTGCCAGCAGCCTGCGGGGCGGGGGGCTCTACACAGATACGCAGTATTTT. It yields the protein CASSLRGGGLYTDTQYF.